This TCR beta chain was recovered during a study of blood T cell repertoires in COVID-19. Germline values: CDR1 MNHNY, CDR2 SVGAGI (reference sequence). This CDR3 spans 15 amino acids. With 5 bases clipped from V and 5 bases from J, the junction kept 6 bases outside the gene matches. Produced via immunoSEQ multiplex PCR; TCRdb's table is partial and in-frame only. This sample has a few hundred thousand clones, with 70% to 90% found just once. This clone was found a few times. The sequenced sample was peripheral blood. The rearrangement joins TRBV6-6 to TRBJ1-5, with 10 bases lining up with TRBD1. This receptor was taken from a woman aged 70 to 79 with acute or convalescent COVID-19. CDR3 in DNA: TGTGCCAGCAGTGTGGGACAGGGGTCCTATCAGCCCCAGCATTTT. It translates to CASSVGQGSYQPQHF.